These 25 T cell receptor beta chains came from one sample sequenced in a study of blood T cells in healthy people across ages. Together with a sample-barcoded 5' primer, a J-beta primer mix was included in a second PCR lasting about 6 to 11 cycles. TCRdb reprocessed the 5' RACE reads with MiXCR, giving one entry per CDR3 protein. This sample yields roughly 680,000 distinct CDR3 sequences, of which 40% to 65% are seen a single time; about 13% belongs to the top ten. Sample: blood. The receptors were sampled from an elderly woman in good health.

For this clonotype: A much larger clone sits a single nucleotide away, making a read error possible. The chain couples TRBV2 to TRBJ2-7; weak D call: TRBD2 (6 bases). The CDR3 is 14 amino acids. CDR1 SNHLY and CDR2 FYNNEI come from the germline V gene. This CDR3 is CVSSDRLVRYEQYF. In DNA, the CDR3 is TGTGTCAGCAGTGATCGACTAGTCCGTTACGAGCAGTACTTC.

This sequence joins TRBV24-1 and TRBJ2-7; perhaps TRBD1 as D (6 bases). This CDR3 has 11 amino acids. Trimming shortened V by 10 bases and J by 0 bases, and 6 bases separated the two germline ends. Germline V gives CDR1 KGHDR, CDR2 SFDVKD. Here the CDR3 reads CATQGSYEQYF. The CDR3 region has the DNA TGTGCCACACAGGGCTCCTACGAGCAGTACTTC.

Comment on this clonotype: A much larger clone differs from this one at a single base, so this may be a read error. The chain couples TRBV14 to TRBJ2-1; D gene uncertain. The V and J ends lost 0 bases and 11 bases respectively, with 17 bases between them. This CDR3 contains 15 residues. Germline V gene data show CDR1 as SGHDN and CDR2 as FVKESK. The CDR3 protein is CASSQEETPSNKQFF. CDR3 DNA: TGTGCCAGCAGCCAAGAAGAGACGCCTAGTAATAAGCAGTTCTTC.

This clonotype was detected many times. This CDR3 is CASSSLLAGAYEQYF. CDR3 sequence (DNA): TGTGCCAGCAGCTCTTTACTAGCGGGAGCCTACGAGCAGTACTTC. The rearrangement uses TRBV27 and TRBJ2-7, with TRBD2 matching 11 bases. V lost 6 bases to trimming and J lost 2 bases; unmatched junction nucleotides: 6. This CDR3 has 15 residues. Germline V gene sequence: CDR1 MNHEY, CDR2 SMNVEV (reference sequence).

CDR3 residues: CASRSLQNTGELFF. The CDR3 DNA reads as TGTGCCAGCAGATCCCTACAGAACACCGGGGAGCTGTTTTTT. The chain joins TRBV28 to TRBJ2-2, with D uncertain. Germline V gives CDR1 MDHEN, CDR2 SYDVKM. V lost 6 bases and J 1 base, leaving 9 bases between the germline ends. The CDR3 spans 14 residues.

This clonotype was seen more than once but under ten times. The chain recombines TRBV27 with TRBJ2-2; D remains unclear. This CDR3 has 16 residues. The germline CDR1 and CDR2 sequences are MNHEY and SMNVEV (reference sequence). Trimming removed 5 bases from V and 4 bases from J, with 17 bases in between. The CDR3 DNA sequence: TGTGCCAGCAGTAGCCTGACTCTCAGGTCCACCGGGGAGCTGTTTTTT. Amino acids: CASSSLTLRSTGELFF.

The J gene is TRBJ2-1, the V gene TRBV6-2 or TRBV6-3, with unresolved D. Per germline, CDR1 MNHEY and CDR2 SVGEGT. This CDR3 has 16 residues. With 2 bases removed from V and 2 bases from J, the gap between germline ends came to 13 bases. The CDR3 region has the DNA TGTGCCAGCAGTTACGGATGGGGTGGAACCTACAATGAGCAGTTCTTC. Translated, it gives CASSYGWGGTYNEQFF.

This chain links TRBV12-3 or TRBV12-4 with TRBJ2-1, with D unclear. The ends were cut back, 6 bases at V and 8 bases at J, with 20 bases in the middle. The CDR3 totals 15 residues. The CDR3 sequence: CASSRPNDGTDEQFF. In DNA form, the CDR3 reads TGTGCCAGCAGCCGCCCTAATGACGGTACCGATGAGCAGTTCTTC.

This chain uses TRBV6-5 with TRBJ2-1, with D possibly called TRBD1 or TRBD2 (5 bases each). The CDR3 totals 15 residues. CDR1 and CDR2 (germline): MNHEY, SVGAGI. V lost 6 bases, J lost 0 bases, and 12 bases lay in between. The CDR3 nucleotides read TGTGCCAGCAGGCCACCAGGGAGCTCCTACAATGAGCAGTTCTTC. The encoded protein is CASRPPGSSYNEQFF.

As regards this clonotype: This may come from a read error, since a much larger clone is one base off. The rearrangement uses TRBV7-3 and TRBJ2-1, with a possible D match to TRBD1 (6 bases). V lost 7 bases and J lost 6, with 13 bases in between. This CDR3 spans 13 amino acids. Germline CDR1 and CDR2: SGHTA and FQGTGA. The CDR3 nucleotides read TGTGCCAGCAACCTAGGCAGGGGCAATGAGCAGTTCTTC. Encoded protein: CASNLGRGNEQFF.

Turning to this clonotype: This may arise from a read error, as a much more abundant clone is one base away. The chain couples TRBV9 to TRBJ2-3, with D possibly TRBD1 on 5 matching bases. CDR3 length: 13 residues. Germline V CDR1 and CDR2: SGDLS, YYNGEE. V was shortened by 0 bases and J by 6 bases, with 8 bases between the two germline ends. The CDR3 loop is CASSVGGLDTQYF. As DNA, the CDR3 is TGTGCCAGCAGCGTAGGGGGCTTGGATACGCAGTATTTT.

Concerning this clonotype: This clone may be a read error of a much larger clone one base away. This chain joins TRBV24-1 and TRBJ2-7, with D hard to call. This CDR3 has 11 residues. The germline gives CDR1 KGHDR, CDR2 SFDVKD. Trimming left V 5 bases short and J 3 bases short, with 4 bases between. CDR3: CATSGDYEQYF. Written as DNA, the CDR3 is TGTGCCACCAGTGGAGACTACGAGCAGTACTTC.

The chain has TRBV5-6 and TRBJ2-3; 15 positions agree with TRBD2. The germline CDR1 and CDR2 sequences are SGHDT and YYEEEE. J lost 0 bases, V lost 4 bases, and 9 bases had no gene match. The CDR3 loop spans 19 amino acids. The CDR3: CASSLGLAGGRISTDTQYF. The CDR3 DNA is TGTGCCAGCAGCCTCGGACTAGCGGGGGGGAGAATTAGCACAGATACGCAGTATTTT. The full variable domain, completed using reference TRBV5-6 and TRBJ2-3, is DAGVTQSPTHLIKTRGQQVTLRCSPKSGHDTVSWYQQALGQGPQFIFQYYEEEERQRGNFPDRFSGHQFPNYSSELNVNALLLGDSALYLCASSLGLAGGRISTDTQYFGPGTRLTVL.

The chain couples TRBV6-6 to TRBJ1-4; a weak D match, TRBD1 (5 bases). The CDR3 runs 15 residues. Germline V gene lookup returns CDR1 MNHNY and CDR2 SVGAGI (reference sequence). Trimming stripped 0 bases from V and 7 bases from J, with 12 bases between. The CDR3 DNA follows: TGTGCCAGCAGTTACTCGGCAGGGAGGGGTGAAAAACTGTTTTTT. It specifies CASSYSAGRGEKLFF.

This chain links TRBV11-2 with TRBJ2-3, with D perhaps TRBD1 (6 bases). The germline V gene encodes CDR1 SGHAT and CDR2 FQNNGV. The CDR3 sequence is 14 residues long. V was trimmed by 3 bases and J by 3 bases, leaving 10 bases between them. The CDR3 region has the DNA TGTGCCAGCAGCTTCGCTACAGGGACAGATACGCAGTATTTT. Translated: CASSFATGTDTQYF.

The chain combines TRBV5-1 with TRBJ2-1; a possible D gene is TRBD2 (6 bases). Per the germline V gene, CDR1 is SGHRS and CDR2 is YFSETQ. V lost 0 bases, J lost 5 bases, and 12 bases lay in between. This CDR3 region has 15 residues. The CDR3 loop is CASSLAGRRDNEQFF. CDR3 nucleotide sequence: TGCGCCAGCAGCTTGGCCGGGCGGAGGGACAATGAGCAGTTCTTC.

This chain connects TRBV10-3 to TRBJ2-7, with TRBD1 matching over 7 bases. Germline-derived CDR1 and CDR2 are ENHRY and SYGVKD. This CDR3 contains 15 residues. The V segment lost 3 bases and the J segment 7 bases; nucleotides outside the gene matches: 12. CDR3 DNA: TGTGCCATCAGTGAAGGGGGCAGGGCAACGGCAGAGCAGTACTTC. Protein sequence: CAISEGGRATAEQYF.

This rearrangement joins TRBV4-3 to TRBJ2-4, with D possibly being TRBD2 (5 bases). This CDR3 has 15 amino acids. Germline CDR1 reads LGHNA; CDR2 reads YSLEER. V lost 1 base and J lost 0, with 7 bases in between. The CDR3 nucleotides read TGCGCCAGCAGCCAAGGGACTTTAGCCAAAAACATTCAGTACTTC. Its protein product is CASSQGTLAKNIQYF.

The chain employs TRBV9 and TRBJ1-6; 8 bases are a match to TRBD1. Trimming cost V 4 bases and J 8 bases; bases outside gene matches: 5. The CDR3 has 14 amino acids. Looked up from germline, CDR1 is SGDLS and CDR2 is YYNGEE. Written as DNA, the CDR3 is TGTGCCAGCAGCTCCCAGGGGGCTTATTCACCCCTCCACTTT. Protein product: CASSSQGAYSPLHF.

Note on this clonotype: Since a much larger clone is just one base distant, this may be a read error. This rearrangement joins TRBV24-1 to TRBJ2-1; perhaps TRBD1 as D (5 bases). Germline-derived CDR1 and CDR2 are KGHDR and SFDVKD. V was shortened by 5 bases and J by 9 bases, with 16 bases between the two germline ends. The CDR3 is 14 residues long. The chain's CDR3 is CATSVGEFRGEQFF. The DNA of the CDR3 is TGTGCCACCAGTGTAGGAGAATTTAGGGGTGAGCAGTTCTTC.

The CDR3 DNA reads TGTGCCTGGAGGGATCCACCTTCTAACATTCAGTACTTC. The encoded protein is CAWRDPPSNIQYF. The rearrangement uses TRBV30 and TRBJ2-4; D unresolved. Germline values: CDR1 GTSNPN, CDR2 SVGIG (reference sequence). There are 13 residues in the CDR3. Trimming took off 3 bases at V and 7 bases at J, with 13 bases between the two ends.

The chain employs TRBV20-1 and TRBJ2-5; D not certain. The germline CDR1 and CDR2 sequences are DFQATT and SNEGSKA (reference sequence). V lost 6 bases and J 12 bases, leaving 17 bases between the germline ends. The CDR3 has 11 amino acids. In DNA form, the CDR3 reads TGCAGTGCAAAGGGCCCCCTGCAGGAGTACTTC. This codes for CSAKGPLQEYF.

The V gene is TRBV3-1, the J gene TRBJ2-7; 8 bases line up with TRBD1. Losses at the gene ends were 2 bases for V and 3 bases for J; bases not matched to a gene: 12. Germline CDR1 LGHDT, CDR2 YNNKEL (reference sequence). The CDR3 length is 17 residues. CDR3 loop: CASSQRPGGVIIYEQYF. In DNA, the CDR3 is TGTGCCAGCAGCCAAAGACCAGGGGGCGTCATTATCTACGAGCAGTACTTC.

This clonotype was detected a few times. The CDR3 here is CASSLEGAITEAFF. In DNA, the CDR3 is TGTGCCAGCAGCTTAGAGGGGGCGATCACTGAAGCTTTCTTT. The chain employs TRBV7-9 and TRBJ1-1, with TRBD1 matching over 7 bases. Germline-derived CDR1 and CDR2 are SEHNR and FQNEAQ (reference sequence). The CDR3 extends over 14 amino acids. The junction had 3 bases not matched to a gene; V was cut back by 1 base and J by 4 bases.

This chain uses TRBV7-8 with TRBJ2-1, with 8 bases that match TRBD2. CDR1 is SGHVS and CDR2 is FQNEAQ in the germline V gene. The CDR3 sequence is 19 residues long. V was pared by 5 bases and J by 1 base, with 16 bases of the junction left unmatched. The CDR3 DNA sequence: TGTGCCAGCAGCACAAGCGGGAGAGGGTTCTTTAGGTCCTACAATGAGCAGTTCTTC. Translated, it gives CASSTSGRGFFRSYNEQFF.